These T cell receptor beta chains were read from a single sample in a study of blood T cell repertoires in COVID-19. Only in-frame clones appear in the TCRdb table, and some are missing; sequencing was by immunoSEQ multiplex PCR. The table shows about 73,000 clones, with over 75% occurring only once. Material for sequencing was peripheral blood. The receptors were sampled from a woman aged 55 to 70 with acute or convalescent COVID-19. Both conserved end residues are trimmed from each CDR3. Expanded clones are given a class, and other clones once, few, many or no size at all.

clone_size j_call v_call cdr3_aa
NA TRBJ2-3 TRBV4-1 ASSQSPGLAETDTQY
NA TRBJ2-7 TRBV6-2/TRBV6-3 ASSYSTGQGSDEQY
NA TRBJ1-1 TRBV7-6 ASSSWGPEAF
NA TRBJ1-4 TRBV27 ASGRDSILNNEKLF
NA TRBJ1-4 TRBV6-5 ASSVGAASEKLF
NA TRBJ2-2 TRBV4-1 ASSQAPTGRGRVGELF
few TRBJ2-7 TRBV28 ASSPGLAGGLSSYEQY
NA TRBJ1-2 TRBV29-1 SVEERGQRNYGYT
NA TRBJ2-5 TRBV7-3 ASSFSRQETQY
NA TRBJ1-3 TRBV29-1 SASNSYSGNTIY
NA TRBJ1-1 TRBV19 ASSPFPGQKEF
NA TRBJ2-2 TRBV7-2 ASSLLGLNTGELF
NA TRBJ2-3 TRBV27 ASRVPGLGDTQY
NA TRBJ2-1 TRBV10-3 AIGTTGGGGSYNEQF
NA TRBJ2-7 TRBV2 ASIRDRGTYEQY
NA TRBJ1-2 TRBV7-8 ASSFIRGGLLT
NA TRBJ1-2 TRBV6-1 ASSEVGIDYGYT
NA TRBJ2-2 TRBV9 ASSPQGTNTGELF
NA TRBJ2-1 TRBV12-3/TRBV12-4 ASRLYNEQF
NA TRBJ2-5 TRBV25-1 ASSDPNQETQY
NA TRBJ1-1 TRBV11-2 ASSLARTNRGTEAF
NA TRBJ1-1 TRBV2 ASFTQGLLNTEAF
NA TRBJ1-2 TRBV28 ASSFSDRGYGYT